This TCR beta chain was sequenced in a study of blood T cell repertoires in COVID-19. Study details: Italy, Spain and the United States were the sources of the convalescent and acute COVID-19 samples. Sources were T cells, B-cell-depleted T cells, or PBMCs; the material itself was cDNA or gDNA.

The germline V gene encodes CDR1 SNHLY and CDR2 FYNNEI. The CDR3 consists of 18 residues. V lost 5 bases, J lost 3 bases, and 26 bases lay in between. Sequencing used immunoSEQ multiplex PCR; TCRdb keeps in-frame clones, though not all of them. This table has 300,000 to 400,000 clones, around 86% appearing once. The material sequenced was peripheral blood. This chain joins TRBV2 and TRBJ2-7; D possibly corresponds to TRBD1 (5 bases). The clonotype was recovered from a man aged 45-65 years with active or convalescent COVID-19. This chain's CDR3 is CASSWQGGVSPFGYEQYF. The CDR3 region has the DNA TGTGCCAGCAGTTGGCAGGGTGGCGTCTCCCCCTTTGGCTACGAGCAGTACTTC. Using reference TRBV2 and TRBJ2-7 for the parts outside the CDR3, the full variable domain is EPEVTQTPSHQVTQMGQEVILRCVPISNHLYFYWYRQILGQKVEFLVSFYNNEISEKSEIFDDQFSVERPDGSNFTLKIRSTKLEDSAMYFCASSWQGGVSPFGYEQYFGPGTRLTVT.